This T cell receptor (beta chain) comes out of a study of CD8+CD57+ T cells in acquired aplastic anemia (dated by TCRdb to the late 2010s). For context, the study as a whole: On average, sorted CD4+ and CD8+ cells yielded 3.2 ug of extracted DNA, with a range of roughly 0.18 to 27.4 ug. CD8+CD57+ expansion was defined as frequency above the mean frequency observed in healthy subjects.

Relative to germline, V is missing 6 bases and J is missing 2 bases, with 8 bases of the junction outside any gene match. Reading from cysteine to phenylalanine, the CDR3 counts 15 amino acids. Left in the record is the CDR3 DNA by itself, 45 bases read in frame from the first base. Taken from the germline V gene, the CDR1 and CDR2 loops are SQVTM and ANQGSEA. Expansion of CD8+CD57+ cells had been shown by flow cytometry in the patients chosen for sequencing. Every patient had severe acquired aplastic anemia, diagnosed using the International Study of Aplastic Anemia and Agranulocytosis and Camitta criteria. No therapy had been received by the patients at the time of blood sampling. In the study, sorted CD4+ and CD8+ blood T cells from patients with severe aplastic anemia and from healthy subjects underwent deep sequencing of TCR repertoires. Patients were enrolled in the USA under clinicaltrials.gov protocols 00001620, 01623167, 00001397, 00071045, 00081523 and 00961064. Ficoll-Paque density gradient centrifugation was used to isolate peripheral blood mononuclear cells. Before DNA extraction, CD4+ and CD8+ T cells were sorted with FACS or magnetic beads.

Results the study describes overall, beyond this receptor: Patients and healthy controls showed no significant difference in CD8+ Simpson's diversity (P=0.060). Some 31 CD8+ CDR3 sequences were shared between patients and controls but appeared highly expressed in patients and within their immunodominant clones.

Only one count was recorded for this clonotype. It lacks a known antigen. Per-base qualities were not stored, and no clone one base away is much larger. A lone read gives weak evidence. Profiling of TCR beta VDJ combinations and CDR3 sequences used genomic DNA as the template. An Illumina HiSeq 2000 was used for TCR repertoire sequencing. For the original study's pipeline: Repertoire assessment relied on Simpson's diversity index, CDR3 size and DJ length profiles, and TRBV/TRBJ rearrangement plots. The most abundant DNA sequence in the deep sequencing data was taken as the immunodominant clone. CDR3 amino acid sequences were checked for sharing between subjects and were compared against published repertoires and the VDJdb database. Using fastp at Q25 and MiXCR, TCRdb reprocessed the public reads and kept productive beta chains. Every distinct CDR3 protein forms one entry, paired with its most common genes and DNA. The V and J calls and clone size are TCRdb's, not the authors'. This sample is represented by approximately 160,000 distinct CDR3 sequences; over 40% of them were singletons. Clones ranked in the top ten supply under 3.5% of the sample.

This TCR derives from a human donor with aplastic anemia. The chain was built from TRBV29-1 and TRBJ2-7, and 12 junction bases match TRBD2. The sequenced sample consisted of sorted CD4+, CD8+, or CD8+CD57+ T cells (not recorded which) from PBMCs. The nucleotides read TGCAGCGTCCGTGGCGGACTAGCGGGAACCTACGAGCAGTACTTC. It translates to CSVRGGLAGTYEQYF.